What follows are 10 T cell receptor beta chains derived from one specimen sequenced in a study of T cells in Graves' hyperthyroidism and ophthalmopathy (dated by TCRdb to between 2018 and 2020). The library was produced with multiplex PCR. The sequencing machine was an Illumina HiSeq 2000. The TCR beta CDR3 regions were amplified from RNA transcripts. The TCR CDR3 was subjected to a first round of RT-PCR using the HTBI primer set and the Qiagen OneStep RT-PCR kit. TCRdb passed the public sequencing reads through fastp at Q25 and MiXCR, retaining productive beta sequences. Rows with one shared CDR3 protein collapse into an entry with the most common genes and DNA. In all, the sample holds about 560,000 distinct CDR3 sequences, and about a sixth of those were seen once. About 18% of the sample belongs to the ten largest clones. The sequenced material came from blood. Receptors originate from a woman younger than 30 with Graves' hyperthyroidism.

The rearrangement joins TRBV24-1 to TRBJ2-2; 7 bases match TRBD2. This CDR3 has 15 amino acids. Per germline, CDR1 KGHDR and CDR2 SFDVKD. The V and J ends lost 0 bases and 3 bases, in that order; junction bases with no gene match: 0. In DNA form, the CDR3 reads TGTGCCACCAGTGATTTGGCGGGGGACACCGGGGAGCTGTTTTTT. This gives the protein CATSDLAGDTGELFF.

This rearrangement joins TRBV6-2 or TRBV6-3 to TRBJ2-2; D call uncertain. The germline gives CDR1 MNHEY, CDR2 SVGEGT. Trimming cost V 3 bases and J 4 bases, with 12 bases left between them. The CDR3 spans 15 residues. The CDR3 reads CASSYLERLTGELFF. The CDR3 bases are TGTGCCAGCAGTTATTTAGAAAGGCTCACCGGGGAGCTGTTTTTT.

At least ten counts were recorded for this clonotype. CDR3 sequence reads: CAVTGTEANEQFF. The DNA for the CDR3 is TGTGCCGTAACCGGGACTGAGGCGAATGAGCAGTTCTTC. The rearrangement links TRBV6-1 to TRBJ2-1, with D possibly being TRBD2 (6 bases). The V gene's germline CDR1 is MNHNS and CDR2 SASEGT. The V end lost 11 bases, the J end lost 7 bases, and 18 bases lay between the germline ends. The CDR3 has 13 amino acids.

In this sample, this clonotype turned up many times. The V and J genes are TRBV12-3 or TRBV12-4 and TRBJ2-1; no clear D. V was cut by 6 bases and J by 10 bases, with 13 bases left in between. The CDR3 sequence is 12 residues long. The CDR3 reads CASRRTGKEQFF. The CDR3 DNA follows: TGTGCCAGCAGACGGACCGGTAAAGAGCAGTTCTTC.

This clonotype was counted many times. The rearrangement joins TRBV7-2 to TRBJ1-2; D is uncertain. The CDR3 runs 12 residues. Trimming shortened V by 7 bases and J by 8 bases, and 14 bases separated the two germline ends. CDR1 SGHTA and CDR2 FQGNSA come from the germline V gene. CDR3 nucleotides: TGTGCCAGCACTTACGGGGAAGGAGGCTACACCTTC. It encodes CASTYGEGGYTF.

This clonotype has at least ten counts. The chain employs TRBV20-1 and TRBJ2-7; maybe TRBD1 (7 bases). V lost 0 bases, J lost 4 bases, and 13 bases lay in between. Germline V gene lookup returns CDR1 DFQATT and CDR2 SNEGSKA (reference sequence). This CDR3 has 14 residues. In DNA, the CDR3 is TGCAGTGCTAGAGATGGCGGGACAGCATACGAGCAGTACTTC. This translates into CSARDGGTAYEQYF.

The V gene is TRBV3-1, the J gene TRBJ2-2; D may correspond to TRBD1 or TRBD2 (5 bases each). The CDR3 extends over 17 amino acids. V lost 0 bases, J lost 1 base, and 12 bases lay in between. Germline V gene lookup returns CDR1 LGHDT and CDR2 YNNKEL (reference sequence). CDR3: CASSQDRGRVNTGELFF. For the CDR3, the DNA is TGTGCCAGCAGCCAAGATCGGGGCAGGGTGAACACCGGGGAGCTGTTTTTT.

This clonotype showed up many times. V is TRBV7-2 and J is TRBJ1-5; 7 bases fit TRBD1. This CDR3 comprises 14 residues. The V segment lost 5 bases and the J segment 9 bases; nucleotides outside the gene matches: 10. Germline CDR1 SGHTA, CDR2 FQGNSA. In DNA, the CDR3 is TGTGCCAGCAGCATGGGACAGCTGGGGGGGCCCCAGCATTTT. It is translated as CASSMGQLGGPQHF.

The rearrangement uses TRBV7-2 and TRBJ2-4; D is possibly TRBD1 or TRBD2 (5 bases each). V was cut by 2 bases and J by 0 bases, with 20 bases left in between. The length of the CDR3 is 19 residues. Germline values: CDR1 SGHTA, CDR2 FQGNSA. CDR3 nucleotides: TGTGCCAGCAGCTTAAGGGACCCTGACGGGTCTCTAGCCAAAAACATTCAGTACTTC. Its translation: CASSLRDPDGSLAKNIQYF.

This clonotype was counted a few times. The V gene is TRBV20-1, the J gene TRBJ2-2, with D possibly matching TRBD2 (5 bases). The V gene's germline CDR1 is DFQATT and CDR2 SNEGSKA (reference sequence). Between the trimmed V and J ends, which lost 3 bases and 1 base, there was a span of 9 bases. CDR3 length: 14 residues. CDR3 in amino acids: CSASIARNTGELFF. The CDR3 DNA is TGCAGTGCTAGTATAGCGAGGAACACCGGGGAGCTGTTTTTT.